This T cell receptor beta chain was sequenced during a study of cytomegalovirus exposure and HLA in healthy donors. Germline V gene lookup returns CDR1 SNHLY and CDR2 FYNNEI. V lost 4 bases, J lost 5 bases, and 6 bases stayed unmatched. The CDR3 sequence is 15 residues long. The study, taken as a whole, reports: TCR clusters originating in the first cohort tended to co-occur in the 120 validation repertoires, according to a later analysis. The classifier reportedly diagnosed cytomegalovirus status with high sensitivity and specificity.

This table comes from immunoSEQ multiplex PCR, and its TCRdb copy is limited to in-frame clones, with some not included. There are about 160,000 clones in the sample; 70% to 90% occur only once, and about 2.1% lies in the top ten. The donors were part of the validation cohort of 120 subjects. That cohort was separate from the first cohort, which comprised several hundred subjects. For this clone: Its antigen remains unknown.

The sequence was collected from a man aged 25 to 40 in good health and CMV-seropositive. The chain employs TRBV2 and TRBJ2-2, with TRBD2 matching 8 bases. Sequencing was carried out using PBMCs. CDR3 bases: TGTGCCAGCAGTGGTCGGGGGGGCGGGACCGGGGAGCTGTTTTTT. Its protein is CASSGRGGGTGELFF.